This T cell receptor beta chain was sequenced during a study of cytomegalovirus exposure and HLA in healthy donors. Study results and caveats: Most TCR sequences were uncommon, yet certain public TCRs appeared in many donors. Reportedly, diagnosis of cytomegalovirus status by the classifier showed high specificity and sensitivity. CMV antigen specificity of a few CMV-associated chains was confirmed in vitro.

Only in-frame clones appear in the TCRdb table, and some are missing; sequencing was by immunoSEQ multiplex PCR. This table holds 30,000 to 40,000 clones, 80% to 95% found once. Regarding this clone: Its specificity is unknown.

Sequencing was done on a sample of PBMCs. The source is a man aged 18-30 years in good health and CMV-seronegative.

In DNA form, the CDR3 reads TGTGCCAGCAGTTTTGGCGGGGGAGAATACAATGAGCAGTTCTTC. This encodes CASSFGGGEYNEQFF. This sequence joins TRBV27 and TRBJ2-1, with 7 bases matching TRBD2. The junction had 6 bases not matched to a gene; V was cut back by 3 bases and J by 4 bases. The germline V gene encodes CDR1 MNHEY and CDR2 SMNVEV (reference sequence). There are 15 residues in the CDR3.